This T cell receptor (beta chain) derives from a study of T cell responses to AZD1222 COVID-19 vaccine. Here immunoSEQ multiplex PCR was the method, and the copy in TCRdb shows in-frame clones only, minus some. The data show approximately 150,000 clones, more than 85% seen once. Remarks on this clone: Its antigen is not identified.

Second doses at about 4 or about 12 weeks were pooled. Study-wide results and limits: Close to half of spike-specific TCRs reportedly recognize unmutated variant regions. After two AZD1222 doses, spike-specific TCR breadth and depth rose versus day 0. White British donors predominated, females outnumbered males, and clonal diversity was possibly underestimated.

The sample consisted of peripheral blood, taken 28 days after the second AZD1222 dose. This TCR was recovered from an adult who received the AZD1222 COVID-19 vaccine.

For the CDR3, the DNA is TGTGCTAGTGGTTTGGTAATAACTATGCGCTCCTACAATGAGCAGTTCTTC. Protein: CASGLVITMRSYNEQFF. This chain joins TRBV12-5 and TRBJ2-1; D uncertain. The CDR3 contains 17 residues. V shed 0 bases and J shed 0 bases, with 12 bases lying between them. Germline V gene data show CDR1 as LGHNT and CDR2 as FRNRAP.